The 11 T cell receptor beta chains listed next were all sequenced from one sample in a study of blood T cell repertoires in COVID-19. Measured with immunoSEQ multiplex PCR; TCRdb has only the in-frame clones, and not every one. In the table there are about 290,000 clones, around 81% of which are singletons. Sequencing input: peripheral blood. These TCRs come from a woman aged 45-59 years with active or convalescent COVID-19.

V is TRBV3-1 (or the pseudogene TRBV3-2) and J is TRBJ2-7; D perhaps matches TRBD2 (5 bases). This CDR3 contains 13 residues. Trimming cost V 3 bases and J 7 bases, with 13 bases left between them. Germline assignment: CDR1 LGHDT and CDR2 YNNKEL (reference sequence). In nucleotides, the CDR3 is TGTGCCAGCAGCCAGGTGGGAGCGAGGGAGCAGTACTTC. It translates to CASSQVGAREQYF.

Only a few counts were recorded for this clone. V is TRBV18 and J is TRBJ2-1; 8 bases map to TRBD2. Losses at the gene ends were 4 bases for V and 4 bases for J; bases not matched to a gene: 6. The CDR3 is 15 residues long. Germline V gene data show CDR1 as KGHSH and CDR2 as LQKENI. This CDR3 is CASSQAGVGYNEQFF. DNA of the CDR3: TGTGCCAGCTCACAAGCGGGAGTAGGGTACAATGAGCAGTTCTTC.

The chain joins TRBV18 to TRBJ2-2, with D unclear. The germline CDR1 and CDR2 sequences are KGHSH and LQKENI. CDR3 length: 15 residues. V lost 0 bases, J lost 6 bases, and 11 bases lay in between. The CDR3 here is CASSPPAGTAGELFF. In nucleotides, the CDR3 is TGTGCCAGCTCACCACCTGCAGGCACCGCCGGGGAGCTGTTTTTT.

The gene calls are TRBV4-1 and TRBJ1-4, with a possible D match to TRBD1 (5 bases). The germline gives CDR1 MGHRA, CDR2 YSYEKL. The germline V and J ends were trimmed by 1 base and 5 bases, with 8 bases remaining between them. CDR3 length equals 14 residues. The CDR3: CASSQGDWNEKLFF. The CDR3 DNA reads TGCGCCAGCAGCCAAGGGGACTGGAATGAAAAACTGTTTTTT.

The chain has TRBV5-5 and TRBJ1-1; possibly TRBD1 for D (5 bases). The CDR3 is 14 residues long. V was trimmed by 4 bases and J by 2 bases, leaving 12 bases between them. The germline V gene encodes CDR1 SGHKS and CDR2 YYEKEE (reference sequence). CDR3 protein: CASSAGLDNTEAFF. The CDR3 DNA reads TGTGCCAGCAGCGCGGGACTGGATAACACTGAAGCTTTCTTT.

This chain links TRBV28 with TRBJ2-5; TRBD2 matches 10 bases. The germline V gene has CDR1 MDHEN and CDR2 SYDVKM. The CDR3 consists of 16 residues. Trimming took 3 bases from V and 4 from J; bases not matched to a gene: 8. CDR3 loop: CASSFILAGATETQYF. The CDR3 DNA reads TGTGCCAGCAGTTTCATTCTAGCGGGAGCCACAGAGACCCAGTACTTC.

Here the CDR3 DNA reads TGTGCCAGTAGTCCTTCGGGGCAGGGGCTCTACGAGCAGTACTTC. Amino acids: CASSPSGQGLYEQYF. The V and J genes are TRBV19 and TRBJ2-7, with D perhaps matching TRBD1 (6 bases). Trimming took off 5 bases at V and 3 bases at J, with 17 bases between the two ends. Germline loops: CDR1 LNHDA, CDR2 SQIVND (reference sequence). This CDR3 region has 15 residues. Variable domain in full (rest from reference TRBV19 and TRBJ2-7): DGGITQSPKYLFRKEGQNVTLSCEQNLNHDAMYWYRQDPGQGLRLIYYSQIVNDFQKGDIAEGYSVSREKKESFPLTVTSAQKNPTAFYLCASSPSGQGLYEQYFGPGTRLTVT.

The chain carries TRBV6-5 and TRBJ1-1, with no clear D. Germline V gives CDR1 MNHEY, CDR2 SVGAGI. V lost 6 bases and J lost 4, with 12 bases in between. The CDR3 has 13 residues. CDR3 DNA: TGTGCCAGCAGGACTAATTGGGGCACTGAAGCTTTCTTT. This gives the protein CASRTNWGTEAFF.

The rearrangement joins TRBV5-1 to TRBJ2-6, with D possibly matching TRBD1 (7 bases). This CDR3 comprises 15 residues. Trimming shortened V by 8 bases and J by 4 bases, and 16 bases separated the two germline ends. CDR1 SGHRS and CDR2 YFSETQ come from the germline V gene. This CDR3 is CASGGGLTGANVLTF. The CDR3 nucleotides read TGCGCCAGTGGAGGGGGCCTCACCGGGGCCAACGTCCTGACTTTC.

The V call is TRBV5-1, the J call TRBJ1-1; D is perhaps TRBD1 (5 bases). Germline V gene lookup returns CDR1 SGHRS and CDR2 YFSETQ. The CDR3 is 14 residues long. The V end was cut by 0 bases, the J end by 4 bases, with 10 bases between. CDR3 residues: CASSLDPGGTEAFF. For the CDR3, the DNA is TGCGCCAGCAGCTTGGATCCGGGGGGCACTGAAGCTTTCTTT.

This chain joins TRBV5-4 and TRBJ2-1; a possible D gene is TRBD2 (5 bases). This CDR3 comprises 16 residues. Germline V gene lookup returns CDR1 SGHNT and CDR2 YYREEE (reference sequence). Trimming removed 0 bases from V and 0 bases from J, with 10 bases in between. The CDR3 reads CASSLDLGSSYNEQFF. Written as DNA, the CDR3 is TGTGCCAGCAGCTTGGATTTAGGGAGCTCCTACAATGAGCAGTTCTTC.